This T cell receptor (beta chain) was retrieved from a study of breast tumors, draining lymph nodes, adjacent tissues. Study results and limitations: Tumor T cell lymph node origin was a supported hypothesis, not proven. Tumor TCR diversity was below lymph nodes but above nontumor tissue. Data fit most tumor T cells coming from lymph node, expanding in tumor. Tumor and nontumor repertoires were significantly more similar in luminal-like than in basal-like breast cancer.

TCRdb itself ran the multiplex PCR reads through MiXCR, one entry per CDR3 protein. The sample consists of 270,000 or so distinct CDR3 sequences, 30% to 35% of them appearing once. Samples came from axillary lymph nodes draining the breast cancer. This clonotype was observed many times. The antigen is unknown. J lost 4 bases, V lost 4 bases, and 3 bases had no gene match. Germline V gene sequence: CDR1 SGDLS, CDR2 YYNGEE. CDR3 length equals 14 residues. The sample taken for sequencing was axillary lymph node tissue. This chain joins TRBV9 and TRBJ2-2, with 8 bases fitting TRBD2. This clonotype was sampled from a female donor with breast cancer. Some clones in this sample may be carry-over from other donors' samples. The DNA for the CDR3 is TGTGCCAGCAGCCCGGGAGGGAGCACCGGGGAGCTGTTTTTT. As protein: CASSPGGSTGELFF.